This T cell receptor (beta chain) was sequenced for a study of T cell responses to AZD1222 COVID-19 vaccine. The assay was immunoSEQ multiplex PCR, and TCRdb's table has in-frame clones only and misses some. This table has 150,000 to 200,000 clones, 75% to 90% appearing once. Germline CDR1 is SNHLY and CDR2 is FYNNEI. The CDR3 is made up of 16 amino acids. V gave up 1 base and J gave up 2 bases; unmatched junction bases: 6. The TCR sequence derives from an adult in good health. The specimen was peripheral blood, collected on day 0 of AZD1222 vaccination. The chain carries TRBV2 and TRBJ2-5; TRBD1 matches 8 bases. The CDR3 nucleotides read TGTGCCAGCAGTGAAGTGTCAGGGGGCCTACAAGAGACCCAGTACTTC. It specifies CASSEVSGGLQETQYF.